The 5 T cell receptor beta chains presented below share a single source sample, sequenced in a study of blood T cells in healthy people across ages. It was with a sample-barcoded 5' primer and a J-beta primer mix that a second PCR of roughly 7 to 12 cycles was run. From the 5' RACE reads, TCRdb called clonotypes with MiXCR, one entry per CDR3 protein. The sample includes 980,000 or so distinct CDR3 sequences, 48% of them seen just once. Material for sequencing was blood. The receptors were sampled from a man between 25 and 39 years old in good health.

The table lists this clonotype with a count of one. The rearrangement uses TRBV5-1 and TRBJ2-3; D gene uncertain. CDR1 is SGHRS, CDR2 YFSETQ, per germline. The germline V and J ends were trimmed by 0 bases and 2 bases, with 16 bases remaining between them. The CDR3 is 17 residues long. CDR3 sequence: CASSLASSYINTDTQYF. CDR3 sequence (DNA): TGCGCCAGCAGCTTGGCCAGCTCTTACATCAACACAGATACGCAGTATTTT.

The table lists this clonotype with a count of one. This chain connects TRBV12-3 or TRBV12-4 to TRBJ2-3, with D possibly being TRBD2 (5 bases). CDR3 length: 17 amino acids. V shed 2 bases and J shed 5 bases, with 20 bases lying between them. This CDR3 reads CASSLLFEREKQDTQYF. Here the CDR3 DNA reads TGTGCCAGCAGTTTATTGTTCGAGAGGGAGAAACAAGATACGCAGTATTTT.

This chain connects TRBV7-9 to TRBJ2-3; D might be TRBD2 (5 bases). The CDR3 totals 12 residues. V was trimmed by 7 bases and J by 3 bases, leaving 8 bases between them. Per the germline V gene, CDR1 is SEHNR and CDR2 is FQNEAQ (reference sequence). CDR3 protein: CASTGLTDTQYF. The CDR3 DNA reads TGTGCCAGCACCGGACTGACAGATACGCAGTATTTT. The whole variable domain, filled in from reference TRBV7-9 and TRBJ2-3, reads DTGVSQNPRHKITKRGQNVTFRCDPISEHNRLYWYRQTLGQGPEFLTYFQNEAQLEKSRLLSDRFSAERPKGSFSTLEIQRTEQGDSAMYLCASTGLTDTQYFGPGTRLTVL.

This sequence joins TRBV29-1 and TRBJ2-7; D ambiguous. Germline CDR1 SQVTM, CDR2 ANQGSEA. The CDR3 contains 13 residues. Trimming shortened V by 1 base and J by 2 bases, and 9 bases separated the two germline ends. The CDR3 bases are TGCAGCGTTGAAGTTTCTGGGGCCTACGAGCAGTACTTC. Encoded protein: CSVEVSGAYEQYF.

This clonotype was seen more than once but under ten times. The chain couples TRBV4-3 to TRBJ1-4, with D uncertain. Germline CDR1 and CDR2: LGHNA and YSLEER. The CDR3 extends over 13 amino acids. The V end lost 4 bases, the J end lost 0 bases, and 3 bases lay between the germline ends. CDR3 nucleotides: TGCGCCAGCAGCCTGGCAACTAATGAAAAACTGTTTTTT. This encodes CASSLATNEKLFF.